Shown below are 17 T cell receptor beta chains from a single sample sequenced in a study of identical twins. A single record per CDR3 protein comes from TCRdb applying MiXCR to the 5' RACE reads. The profile shows fewer than 550,000 distinct CDR3 sequences, around 15% of them singletons. The data also belong to a second study, concerning yellow fever vaccine responses in identical twins.

The sample consisted of CD4+ T cells sorted from blood. The origin of the receptors is a woman aged 18-29 years in good health.

CDR3 loop: CASTLLAGVDNEQFF. The CDR3 DNA reads TGTGCCTCAACGCTACTAGCGGGAGTCGACAATGAGCAGTTCTTC. The V call is TRBV6-1, the J call TRBJ2-1, with TRBD2 identical over 11 bases. Germline loops: CDR1 MNHNS, CDR2 SASEGT. This CDR3 contains 15 residues. The J segment lost 5 bases and the V segment lost 11 bases, leaving 11 bases of the junction unmatched.

The table lists this clonotype with a few counts. This chain connects TRBV7-6 to TRBJ2-2, with D hard to call. This CDR3 comprises 12 residues. Per germline, CDR1 SGHVS and CDR2 FNYEAQ. V gave up 1 base and J gave up 7 bases, with 4 bases separating them. The CDR3, as DNA: TGTGCCAGCAGCTTAGTGCACGGGGAGCTGTTTTTT. It yields the protein CASSLVHGELFF.

This clonotype occurred once. This sequence joins TRBV28 and TRBJ2-5, with 9 bases lining up with TRBD1. Germline CDR1 reads MDHEN; CDR2 reads SYDVKM. With V trimmed by 10 bases and J by 5 bases, 8 bases remained unmatched. The CDR3 length is 13 residues. CDR3 amino acids: CATDDRGFETQYF. In DNA form, the CDR3 reads TGTGCCACCGACGACAGGGGGTTTGAGACCCAGTACTTC.

This clonotype showed up just a few times. The V gene is TRBV6-1, the J gene TRBJ2-7; 7 bases align to TRBD2. V shed 11 bases, J shed 1 base, and the junction held 5 bases outside the gene matches. CDR3 size: 12 residues. Germline CDR1 is MNHNS and CDR2 is SASEGT. The DNA of the CDR3 is TGTGCCTGCACCGGGGGGTCCTACGAGCAGTACTTC. Its protein is CACTGGSYEQYF.

This clonotype has at least ten counts. J is TRBJ2-3 and V is TRBV11-2; D is possibly TRBD1 (6 bases). The CDR3 has 12 amino acids. Germline V CDR1 and CDR2: SGHAT, FQNNGV. V was trimmed by 4 bases and J by 9 bases, leaving 11 bases between them. CDR3 amino acids: CASSSNRATQYF. Written as DNA, the CDR3 is TGTGCCAGCAGCTCGAACAGGGCGACGCAGTATTTT.

The gene calls are TRBV20-1 and TRBJ1-1, with D tentatively TRBD1 (6 bases). With 5 bases removed from V and 3 bases from J, the gap between germline ends came to 25 bases. Germline CDR1 is DFQATT and CDR2 is SNEGSKA (reference sequence). This CDR3 is 17 amino acids long. This CDR3 is CSAQRGPGVLADTEAFF. CDR3 in DNA: TGCAGTGCTCAGAGAGGGCCAGGGGTTTTGGCGGACACTGAAGCTTTCTTT.

This sequence joins TRBV6-5 and TRBJ1-1, with D possibly matching TRBD1 (5 bases). Per the germline V gene, CDR1 is MNHEY and CDR2 is SVGAGI. The ends were cut back, 4 bases at V and 4 bases at J, with 22 bases in the middle. The CDR3 extends over 17 amino acids. The CDR3 bases are TGTGCCAGCAGTTTCTTCGCCGCCGGGGGTGTGGGCACTGAAGCTTTCTTT. Translated, it gives CASSFFAAGGVGTEAFF.

This clonotype appeared many times. The chain carries TRBV2 and TRBJ1-1; D call uncertain. CDR3 length: 13 amino acids. The germline V gene encodes CDR1 SNHLY and CDR2 FYNNEI. The germline V and J ends were trimmed by 4 bases and 4 bases, with 10 bases remaining between them. CDR3 protein: CASSVQSSTEAFF. CDR3 in DNA: TGTGCCAGCAGTGTACAGAGCTCCACTGAAGCTTTCTTT.

On this clonotype itself: The germline gene is not matched at one end of the junction; a read error may be the cause. The genes are TRBV10-3 and TRBJ2-6; D is ambiguous. This CDR3 has 16 amino acids. Germline V CDR1 and CDR2: ENHRY, SYGVKD. CDR3 nucleotides: TGTGCCATCAGTGAGCCCTACGGGCCTGGGGTCAACGTCCTGACTTTC. Its translation: CAISEPYGPGVNVLTF.

The rearrangement uses TRBV28 and TRBJ1-2, with D unclear. Trimming cost V 5 bases and J 8 bases, with 12 bases left between them. CDR1 is MDHEN, CDR2 SYDVKM, per germline. The CDR3 has 12 amino acids. The chain's CDR3 is CASSVRVGGYTF. In DNA form, the CDR3 reads TGTGCCAGCAGTGTAAGGGTAGGCGGCTACACCTTC.

This chain uses TRBV29-1 with TRBJ2-5; D is uncertain. V lost 6 bases and J 2 bases, leaving 10 bases between the germline ends. The V gene's germline CDR1 is SQVTM and CDR2 ANQGSEA. The CDR3 runs 12 residues. The DNA of the CDR3 is TGCAGCGTATTAACTTTTCAAGAGACCCAGTACTTC. It yields the protein CSVLTFQETQYF.

This clonotype occurred a few times. The rearrangement uses TRBV9 and TRBJ2-1; D gene uncertain. CDR1 SGDLS and CDR2 YYNGEE come from the germline V gene. V was pared by 0 bases and J by 0 bases, with 7 bases between. There are 15 residues in the CDR3. The CDR3 protein is CASSVDPSSYNEQFF. The CDR3 coding sequence is TGTGCCAGCAGCGTAGACCCGAGCTCCTACAATGAGCAGTTCTTC.

This clonotype was found a few times. The chain carries TRBV7-7 and TRBJ2-5, with unresolved D. There are 13 residues in the CDR3. V was clipped by 5 bases and J by 0 bases, with 7 bases between them. Germline CDR1 and CDR2: SSHAT and FNYEAQ (reference sequence). CDR3 residues: CASSKGYQETQYF. The CDR3 DNA follows: TGTGCCAGCAGCAAGGGCTACCAAGAGACCCAGTACTTC.

The chain employs TRBV5-1 and TRBJ1-1, with D hard to call. The V gene's germline CDR1 is SGHRS and CDR2 YFSETQ. The CDR3 loop spans 14 amino acids. V was cut by 5 bases and J by 1 base, with 12 bases left in between. Here the CDR3 reads CASRARAGNTEAFF. CDR3 nucleotide sequence: TGCGCCAGCAGAGCCCGGGCCGGGAACACTGAAGCTTTCTTT.

This clonotype has more than one count but fewer than ten. J is TRBJ2-6 and V is TRBV12-3 or TRBV12-4; D unresolved. Trimming left V 3 bases short and J 0 bases short, with 6 bases between. The CDR3 extends over 15 amino acids. For the CDR3, the DNA is TGTGCCAGCAGTTTCTCCTTCTCTGGGGCCAACGTCCTGACTTTC. Its protein is CASSFSFSGANVLTF.

This clonotype has a handful of counts. The chain couples TRBV5-1 to TRBJ2-1; TRBD2 agrees at 7 bases. This CDR3 is built from 15 residues. The junction had 7 bases not matched to a gene; V was cut back by 3 bases and J by 4 bases. Germline V gene data show CDR1 as SGHRS and CDR2 as YFSETQ. The CDR3 coding sequence is TGCGCCAGCAGCTACCCTAGCGGAGAGTACAATGAGCAGTTCTTC. It yields the protein CASSYPSGEYNEQFF.

This clonotype was observed a few times. J is TRBJ1-1 and V is TRBV2; D is unresolved. Trimming removed 6 bases from V and 0 bases from J, with 11 bases in between. In germline, CDR1 is SNHLY, CDR2 FYNNEI. CDR3 size: 14 residues. The chain's CDR3 is CASSGTRMNTEAFF. For the CDR3, the DNA is TGTGCCAGCAGCGGCACTCGAATGAACACTGAAGCTTTCTTT.